Each of the 26 T cell receptor beta chains below was sequenced from the same sample in a study of siplizumab effects on memory and regulatory T cells. Assay used: immunoSEQ multiplex PCR; TCRdb lists only in-frame clones, some missing. The sample consists of approximately 82,000 clones, 87% of them appearing once. Sequencing used Tregs sorted from blood. These receptors were taken from a human donor in good health.

Here the CDR3 reads CASSLLGAGQPQHF. DNA for the CDR3: TGTGCCAGCAGTTTACTCGGGGCGGGACAGCCCCAGCATTTT. This sequence joins TRBV27 and TRBJ1-5; a weak D match, TRBD1 (5 bases). Per the germline V gene, CDR1 is MNHEY and CDR2 is SMNVEV (reference sequence). Trimming pared 2 bases from V and 7 bases from J, leaving 12 bases between. CDR3 length: 14 residues.

J is TRBJ1-4 and V is TRBV27; D is perhaps TRBD1 (6 bases). The CDR3 covers 14 residues. CDR1 MNHEY and CDR2 SMNVEV come from the germline V gene (reference sequence). V gave up 4 bases and J gave up 5 bases, with 11 bases separating them. CDR3 nucleotides: TGTGCCAGCAGTTCGATCAGGGGAAATGAAAAACTGTTTTTT. It codes for CASSSIRGNEKLFF.

The chain recombines TRBV30 with TRBJ2-3, with 11 bases matching TRBD2. The CDR3 loop spans 13 amino acids. Germline V gene data show CDR1 as GTSNPN and CDR2 as SVGIG (reference sequence). Trimming took 4 bases from V and 3 from J; bases not matched to a gene: 0. In DNA form, the CDR3 reads TGTGCCTGGACTAGCGGGGGGACAGATACGCAGTATTTT. Translating gives CAWTSGGTDTQYF.

This clone was counted between two and nine times. J is TRBJ1-6 and V is TRBV28; 8 bases are a match to TRBD1. V lost 6 bases to trimming and J lost 9 bases; unmatched junction nucleotides: 7. The CDR3 contains 14 residues. The germline V gene encodes CDR1 MDHEN and CDR2 SYDVKM. The CDR3 nucleotides are TGTGCCAGCAGATCCGGACAGGGAGGTTCACCCCTCCACTTT. It specifies CASRSGQGGSPLHF.

This clone has only a few counts. The genes are TRBV2 and TRBJ2-7, with D unresolved. The CDR3 is 13 residues long. The V gene lost 7 bases and the J gene lost 0 bases, with 10 bases spanning the gap. In germline, CDR1 is SNHLY, CDR2 FYNNEI. Written as DNA, the CDR3 is TGTGCCAGCAATTGGATGAGCTCCTACGAGCAGTACTTC. Translation gives CASNWMSSYEQYF.

The chain joins TRBV11-2 to TRBJ2-2; D gene ambiguous. CDR3 length equals 16 residues. Trimming shortened V by 1 base and J by 2 bases, and 11 bases separated the two germline ends. Germline CDR1 and CDR2: SGHAT and FQNNGV. The chain's CDR3 is CASSLGRQPNTGELFF. CDR3 nucleotide sequence: TGTGCCAGCAGCTTAGGCAGGCAGCCCAACACCGGGGAGCTGTTTTTT.

CDR3 sequence: CASSVEGLRGPGYGYTF. The CDR3 DNA sequence: TGTGCCAGCAGCGTAGAAGGTTTGAGGGGGCCAGGCTATGGCTACACCTTC. The rearrangement uses TRBV9 and TRBJ1-2; 7 bases are a match to TRBD1. With 0 bases clipped from V and 4 bases from J, the junction kept 12 bases outside the gene matches. The CDR3 length is 17 residues. Germline V gene data show CDR1 as SGDLS and CDR2 as YYNGEE.

The rearrangement joins TRBV29-1 to TRBJ2-7, with D perhaps TRBD2 (6 bases). V lost 6 bases, J lost 6 bases, and 18 bases lay in between. Germline V gives CDR1 SQVTM, CDR2 ANQGSEA. The CDR3 length is 13 residues. The CDR3 here is CSVAGGDPTEQYF. The CDR3 nucleotides are TGCAGCGTCGCCGGGGGTGATCCTACCGAGCAGTACTTC.

The V call is TRBV7-8, the J call TRBJ2-7, with TRBD1 matching over 8 bases. Looked up from germline, CDR1 is SGHVS and CDR2 is FQNEAQ. V lost 5 bases to trimming and J lost 0 bases; unmatched junction nucleotides: 9. The CDR3 totals 16 residues. Written as DNA, the CDR3 is TGTGCCAGCAGCCGTTCGACAGGGGATAGCTCCTACGAGCAGTACTTC. Protein product: CASSRSTGDSSYEQYF.

The V call is TRBV28, the J call TRBJ2-3; tentatively, D is TRBD1 or TRBD2 (6 bases each). This CDR3 is 15 amino acids long. The germline V gene encodes CDR1 MDHEN and CDR2 SYDVKM. V shed 1 base and J shed 5 bases, with 13 bases lying between them. CDR3 sequence: CASSLLSGAKDTQYF. In DNA, the CDR3 is TGTGCCAGCAGTTTATTATCGGGGGCGAAAGATACGCAGTATTTT.

This clone has a single count. The rearrangement uses TRBV11-2 and TRBJ2-7; the match to TRBD2 covers 10 bases. The CDR3 contains 16 residues. Germline-derived CDR1 and CDR2 are SGHAT and FQNNGV. With 5 bases clipped from V and 3 bases from J, the junction kept 10 bases outside the gene matches. The CDR3 bases are TGTGCCAGCAGCCCCGGGTCTAGCGGGGGCCTCTACGAGCAGTACTTC. As protein: CASSPGSSGGLYEQYF. Together with reference TRBV11-2 and TRBJ2-7, the CDR3 gives the full variable domain: EAGVAQSPRYKIIEKRQSVAFWCNPISGHATLYWYQQILGQGPKLLIQFQNNGVVDDSQLPKDRFSAERLKGVDSTLKIQPAKLEDSAVYLCASSPGSSGGLYEQYFGPGTRLTVT.

This rearrangement joins TRBV29-1 to TRBJ2-7, with a tentative D call TRBD2 (6 bases). The CDR3 has 14 residues. Between the trimmed V and J ends, which lost 4 bases and 2 bases, there was a span of 15 bases. Germline CDR1 is SQVTM and CDR2 is ANQGSEA. The CDR3 protein is CSVAGLANAYEQYF. CDR3 in DNA: TGCAGCGTTGCGGGGCTAGCGAATGCCTACGAGCAGTACTTC.

For this clone: No conserved phenylalanine or tryptophan ends this CDR3, so it is likely a read error. This rearrangement joins TRBV10-1 to TRBJ1-6; 7 bases map to TRBD1. The V gene's germline CDR1 is WNHNN and CDR2 SYGVQD (reference sequence). V lost 3 bases to trimming and J lost 7 bases; unmatched junction nucleotides: 15. The CDR3 consists of 18 residues. The CDR3 DNA reads TGCGCCAGCAGTGAACCGAGGAAGGACAGGCCGAGCAATTCACCCCTCCACCTT. Encoded protein: CASSEPRKDRPSNSPLHL.

The V gene is TRBV4-1, the J gene TRBJ1-4; no reliable D call. V lost 4 bases and J lost 2, with 29 bases in between. The germline V gene has CDR1 MGHRA and CDR2 YSYEKL. CDR3 length equals 21 residues. The CDR3 protein is CASSRHPEGRAPATTNEKLFF. CDR3 nucleotides: TGCGCCAGCAGCCGCCATCCAGAAGGTAGAGCACCCGCAACCACTAATGAAAAACTGTTTTTT.

This CDR3 is CASSPQTSSTQYF. CDR3 coding DNA: TGCGCCAGCAGCCCTCAGACTAGCAGTACGCAGTATTTT. V is TRBV5-1 and J is TRBJ2-3; 7 bases map to TRBD2. V was pared by 4 bases and J by 8 bases, with 7 bases of the junction left unmatched. The germline gives CDR1 SGHRS, CDR2 YFSETQ. The CDR3 extends over 13 amino acids.

The chain is built from TRBV7-3 and TRBJ2-4; 7 nucleotides line up with TRBD2. The V and J ends lost 5 bases and 6 bases, in that order; junction bases with no gene match: 4. The CDR3 consists of 13 residues. Germline V gene sequence: CDR1 SGHTA, CDR2 FQGTGA. The CDR3 DNA reads as TGTGCCAGCAGCCCGGGGGGACTAAACATTCAGTACTTC. The encoded protein is CASSPGGLNIQYF.

The gene calls are TRBV21-1 and TRBJ1-6. TRBV21-1 corresponds to a pseudogene. The CDR3 length is 14 residues. DNA for the CDR3: TGTGCCAGCAGCAAAAACAAAGCGGGAGAGGACCTTAACTTT. Protein product: CASSKNKAGEDLNF.

The V and J genes are TRBV27 and TRBJ2-7, with 16 bases lining up with TRBD2. This CDR3 has 16 residues. From germline, CDR1 is MNHEY and CDR2 SMNVEV (reference sequence). The trim removed 6 bases at V and 5 bases at J, leaving 7 bases unmatched. The CDR3 protein is CASSPGLAGGPHEQYF. In nucleotides, the CDR3 is TGTGCCAGCAGCCCGGGACTAGCGGGGGGGCCCCACGAGCAGTACTTC.

V is TRBV19 and J is TRBJ1-2, with 7 bases aligning to TRBD1. This CDR3 contains 15 residues. Germline CDR1 is LNHDA and CDR2 is SQIVND (reference sequence). With 5 bases clipped from V and 6 bases from J, the junction kept 12 bases outside the gene matches. The DNA of the CDR3 is TGTGCCAGTAGTCTGGGGGCAGGGGGACGAAATGGCTACACCTTC. It encodes CASSLGAGGRNGYTF.

This clone was picked up one time. The V and J genes are TRBV7-8 and TRBJ1-5; D unclear. The V and J ends lost 2 bases and 1 base respectively, with 12 bases between them. In germline, CDR1 is SGHVS, CDR2 FQNEAQ. This CDR3 has 16 amino acids. CDR3 nucleotide sequence: TGTGCCAGCAGCTTATTATCGGGGAGGAGCAATCAGCCCCAGCATTTT. Protein product: CASSLLSGRSNQPQHF.

The rearrangement links TRBV6-5 to TRBJ1-1; the D gene is possibly TRBD1 (6 bases). The ends were cut back, 7 bases at V and 7 bases at J, with 10 bases in the middle. The CDR3 has 11 amino acids. Germline V lookup: CDR1 MNHEY, CDR2 SVGAGI. CDR3 nucleotide sequence: TGTGCCAGCATCGCACAGGGTGAAGCTTTCTTT. It yields the protein CASIAQGEAFF.

The rearrangement links TRBV7-2 to TRBJ2-7; no firm D call. The germline V gene encodes CDR1 SGHTA and CDR2 FQGNSA. CDR3 length: 13 amino acids. Trimming pared 1 base from V and 2 bases from J, leaving 6 bases between. This CDR3 is CASSLGGPYEQYF. For the CDR3, the DNA is TGTGCCAGCAGCTTAGGTGGACCCTACGAGCAGTACTTC.

The chain links TRBV5-4 to TRBJ2-1; TRBD1 matches at 9 bases. Germline V gives CDR1 SGHNT, CDR2 YYREEE (reference sequence). CDR3 length equals 16 residues. Trimming cost V 1 base and J 8 bases; bases outside gene matches: 10. The CDR3, as DNA: TGTGCCAGCAGCTTGCATACAGGGGGCGTGGGAGATGAGCAGTTCTTC. This sequence encodes CASSLHTGGVGDEQFF.

This clone was counted once. The chain links TRBV25-1 to TRBJ1-1; a possible D gene is TRBD1 (6 bases). With 1 base removed from V and 0 bases from J, the gap between germline ends came to 9 bases. CDR3 length: 15 amino acids. The germline V gene encodes CDR1 MGHDK and CDR2 SYGVNS. CDR3 DNA: TGTGCCAGCAGTGAATCTGGGACAATGAACACTGAAGCTTTCTTT. Amino acid sequence: CASSESGTMNTEAFF.

The rearrangement links TRBV11-2 to TRBJ1-2, with TRBD1 identical over 9 bases. Germline CDR1 SGHAT, CDR2 FQNNGV. The CDR3 loop spans 13 amino acids. V was pared by 5 bases and J by 7 bases, with 5 bases of the junction left unmatched. In DNA, the CDR3 is TGTGCCAGCAGCCTCGGACAGGGGCTTGGCTACACCTTC. It translates to CASSLGQGLGYTF.

V is TRBV9 and J is TRBJ2-5, with a tentative D call TRBD1 (7 bases). The V gene's germline CDR1 is SGDLS and CDR2 YYNGEE. The CDR3 length is 14 residues. Deletions cut 1 base from V and 5 bases from J, with 12 bases between. CDR3 nucleotide sequence: TGTGCCAGCAGCGTACTCGGGGGACAGGAGACCCAGTACTTC. Its protein is CASSVLGGQETQYF. The complete variable domain, with remaining parts taken from reference TRBV9 and TRBJ2-5, reads DSGVTQTPKHLITATGQRVTLRCSPRSGDLSVYWYQQSLDQGLQFLIQYYNGEERAKGNILERFSAQQFPDLHSELNLSSLELGDSALYFCASSVLGGQETQYFGPGTRLLVL.